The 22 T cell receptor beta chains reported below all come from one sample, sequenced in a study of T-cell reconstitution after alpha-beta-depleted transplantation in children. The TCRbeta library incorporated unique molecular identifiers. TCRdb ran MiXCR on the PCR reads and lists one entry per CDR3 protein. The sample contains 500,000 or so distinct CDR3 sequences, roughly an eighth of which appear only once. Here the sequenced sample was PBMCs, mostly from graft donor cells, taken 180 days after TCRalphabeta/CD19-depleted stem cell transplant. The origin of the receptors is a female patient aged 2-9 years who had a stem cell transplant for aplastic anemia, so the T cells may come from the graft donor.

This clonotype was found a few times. The CDR3 sequence is CASSLKVTHYGYTF. Written as DNA, the CDR3 is TGTGCCAGCAGTTTAAAGGTTACTCACTATGGCTACACCTTC. The chain is built from TRBV12-3 or TRBV12-4 and TRBJ1-2; D call uncertain. V lost 2 bases, J lost 3 bases, and 10 bases lay in between. CDR3 size: 14 residues.

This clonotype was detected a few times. DNA of the CDR3: TGCAGTGCTAGAGAATGGCGGGAGCCCCACAATGAGCAGTTCTTC. Protein: CSAREWREPHNEQFF. This chain uses TRBV20-1 with TRBJ2-1, with 7 bases matching TRBD2. Germline CDR1 is DFQATT and CDR2 is SNEGSKA (reference sequence). The CDR3 is made up of 15 amino acids. The trim removed 0 bases at V and 5 bases at J, leaving 7 bases unmatched.

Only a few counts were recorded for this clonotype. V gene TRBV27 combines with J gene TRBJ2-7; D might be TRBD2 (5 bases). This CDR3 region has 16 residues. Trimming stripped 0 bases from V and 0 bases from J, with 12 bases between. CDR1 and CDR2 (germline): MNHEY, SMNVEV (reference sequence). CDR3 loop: CASSLSRVPGSYEQYF. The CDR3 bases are TGTGCCAGCAGTTTATCGAGGGTCCCCGGCTCCTACGAGCAGTACTTC.

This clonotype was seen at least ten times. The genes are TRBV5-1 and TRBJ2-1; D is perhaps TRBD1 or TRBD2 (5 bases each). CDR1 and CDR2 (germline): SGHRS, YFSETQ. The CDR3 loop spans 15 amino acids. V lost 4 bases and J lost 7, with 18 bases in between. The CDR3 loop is CASSIRAHEGNEQFF. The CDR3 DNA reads TGCGCCAGCAGCATCCGAGCCCACGAGGGGAATGAGCAGTTCTTC.

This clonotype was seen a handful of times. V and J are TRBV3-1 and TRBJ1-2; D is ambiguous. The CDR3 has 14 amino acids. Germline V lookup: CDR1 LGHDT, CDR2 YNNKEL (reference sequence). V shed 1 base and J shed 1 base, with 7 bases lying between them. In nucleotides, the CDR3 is TGTGCCAGCAGCCAAGGCGGGATTAACTATGGCTACACCTTC. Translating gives CASSQGGINYGYTF.

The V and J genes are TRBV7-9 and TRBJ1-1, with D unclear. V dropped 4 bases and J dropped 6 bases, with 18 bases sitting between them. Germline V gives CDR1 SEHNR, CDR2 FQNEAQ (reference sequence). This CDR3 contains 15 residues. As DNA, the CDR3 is TGTGCCAGCAGCTCCCTTGGGGAGTTGATTGCTGAAGCTTTCTTT. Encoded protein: CASSSLGELIAEAFF.

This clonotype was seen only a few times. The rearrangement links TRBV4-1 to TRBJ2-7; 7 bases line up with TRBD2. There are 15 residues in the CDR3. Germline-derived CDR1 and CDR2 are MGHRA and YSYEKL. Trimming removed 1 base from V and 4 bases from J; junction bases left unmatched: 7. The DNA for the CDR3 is TGCGCCAGCAGCCAAGGACTAGCCGACGGTTACGAGCAGTACGTC. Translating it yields CASSQGLADGYEQYV.

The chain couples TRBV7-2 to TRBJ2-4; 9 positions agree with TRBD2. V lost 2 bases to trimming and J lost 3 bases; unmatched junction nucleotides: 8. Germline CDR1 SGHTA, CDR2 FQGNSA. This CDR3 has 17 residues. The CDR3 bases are TGTGCCAGCAGCTTACTAGCGGGAAATGGGGTCAAAAACATTCAGTACTTC. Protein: CASSLLAGNGVKNIQYF.

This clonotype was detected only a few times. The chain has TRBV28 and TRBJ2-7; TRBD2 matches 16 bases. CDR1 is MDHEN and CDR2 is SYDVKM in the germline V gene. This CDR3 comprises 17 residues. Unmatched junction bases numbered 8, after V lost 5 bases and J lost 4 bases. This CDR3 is CASSGGTSGRAPYEQYF. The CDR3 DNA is TGTGCCAGCAGTGGCGGGACTAGCGGGAGGGCCCCGTACGAGCAGTACTTC. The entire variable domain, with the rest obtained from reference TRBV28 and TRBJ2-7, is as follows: DVKVTQSSRYLVKRTGEKVFLECVQDMDHENMFWYRQDPGLGLRLIYFSYDVKMKEKGDIPEGYSVSREKKERFSLILESASTNQTSMYLCASSGGTSGRAPYEQYFGPGTRLTVT.

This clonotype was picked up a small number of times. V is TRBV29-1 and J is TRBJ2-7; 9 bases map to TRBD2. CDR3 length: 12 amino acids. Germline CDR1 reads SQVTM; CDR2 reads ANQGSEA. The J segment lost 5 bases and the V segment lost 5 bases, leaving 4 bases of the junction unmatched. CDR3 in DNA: TGCAGCGTTTTTCTAGCGGGAAACGAGCAGTACTTC. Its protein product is CSVFLAGNEQYF.

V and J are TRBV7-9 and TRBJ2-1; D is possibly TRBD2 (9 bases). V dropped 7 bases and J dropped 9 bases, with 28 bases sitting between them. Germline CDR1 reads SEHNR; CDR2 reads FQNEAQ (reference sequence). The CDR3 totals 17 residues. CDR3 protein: CASNGQGAGAGGGEQFF. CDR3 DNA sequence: TGTGCCAGCAACGGACAGGGAGCGGGAGCGGGGGGCGGTGAGCAGTTCTTC.

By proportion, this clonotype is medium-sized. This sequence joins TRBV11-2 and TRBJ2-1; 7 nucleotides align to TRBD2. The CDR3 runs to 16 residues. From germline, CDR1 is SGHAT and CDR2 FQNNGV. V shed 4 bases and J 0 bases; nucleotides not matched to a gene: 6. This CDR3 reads CASSSERGSSYNEQFF. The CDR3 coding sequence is TGTGCCAGCAGCTCAGAGCGGGGTAGCTCCTACAATGAGCAGTTCTTC.

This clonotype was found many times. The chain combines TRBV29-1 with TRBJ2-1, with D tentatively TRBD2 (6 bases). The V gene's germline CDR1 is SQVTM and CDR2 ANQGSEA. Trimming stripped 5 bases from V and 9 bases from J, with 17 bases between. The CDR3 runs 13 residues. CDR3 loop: CSVTTRPGAEQFF. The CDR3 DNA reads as TGCAGCGTTACCACCCGACCGGGAGCTGAGCAGTTCTTC.

The CDR3 coding sequence is TGCAGTGCTAGAGAAACTGGTGGCTATGGCTACACCTTC. This gives the protein CSARETGGYGYTF. The chain joins TRBV20-1 to TRBJ1-2; no definite D call. CDR3 length: 13 residues. CDR1 and CDR2 from the germline V gene are DFQATT and SNEGSKA (reference sequence). Between the trimmed V and J ends, which lost 0 bases and 4 bases, there was a span of 9 bases.

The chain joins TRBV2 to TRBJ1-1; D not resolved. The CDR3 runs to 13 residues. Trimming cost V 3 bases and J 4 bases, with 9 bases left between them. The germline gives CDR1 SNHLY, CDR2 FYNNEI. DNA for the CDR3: TGTGCCAGCAGTGAGGGCGGGCTCACTGAAGCTTTCTTT. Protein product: CASSEGGLTEAFF. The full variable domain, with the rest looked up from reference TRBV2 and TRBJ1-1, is EPEVTQTPSHQVTQMGQEVILRCVPISNHLYFYWYRQILGQKVEFLVSFYNNEISEKSEIFDDQFSVERPDGSNFTLKIRSTKLEDSAMYFCASSEGGLTEAFFGQGTRLTVV.

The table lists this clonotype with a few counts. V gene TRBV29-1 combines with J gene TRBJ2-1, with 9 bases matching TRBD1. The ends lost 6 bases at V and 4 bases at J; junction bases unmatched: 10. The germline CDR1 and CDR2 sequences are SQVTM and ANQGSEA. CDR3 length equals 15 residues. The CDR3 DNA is TGCAGCGTACAGGGGGCAGCGGACCAATACAATGAGCAGTTCTTC. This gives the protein CSVQGAADQYNEQFF.

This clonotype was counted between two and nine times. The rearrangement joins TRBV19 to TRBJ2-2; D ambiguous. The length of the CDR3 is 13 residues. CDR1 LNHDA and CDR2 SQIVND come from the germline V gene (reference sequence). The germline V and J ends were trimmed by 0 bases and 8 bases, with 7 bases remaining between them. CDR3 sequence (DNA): TGTGCCAGTAGTATAGACATCGCAGGGGAGCTGTTTTTT. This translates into CASSIDIAGELFF.

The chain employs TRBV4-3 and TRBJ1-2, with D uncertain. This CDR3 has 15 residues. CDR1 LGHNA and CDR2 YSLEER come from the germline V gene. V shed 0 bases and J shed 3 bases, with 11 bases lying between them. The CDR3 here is CASSQDRAGDYGYTF. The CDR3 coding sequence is TGCGCCAGCAGCCAAGATCGGGCGGGAGACTATGGCTACACCTTC.

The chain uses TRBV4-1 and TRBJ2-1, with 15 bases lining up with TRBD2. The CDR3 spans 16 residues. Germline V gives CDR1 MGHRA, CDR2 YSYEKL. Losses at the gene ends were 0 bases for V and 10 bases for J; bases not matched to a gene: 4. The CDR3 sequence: CASSQDAGTSGREQFF. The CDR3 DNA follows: TGCGCCAGCAGCCAAGACGCCGGGACTAGCGGGAGGGAGCAGTTCTTC.

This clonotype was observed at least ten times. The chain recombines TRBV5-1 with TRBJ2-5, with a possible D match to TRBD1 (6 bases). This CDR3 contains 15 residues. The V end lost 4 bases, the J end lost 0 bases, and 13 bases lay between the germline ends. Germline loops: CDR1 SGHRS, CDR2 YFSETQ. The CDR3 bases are TGCGCCAGCAGCCCGGCCACAGGGAACCAAGAGACCCAGTACTTC. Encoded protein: CASSPATGNQETQYF.

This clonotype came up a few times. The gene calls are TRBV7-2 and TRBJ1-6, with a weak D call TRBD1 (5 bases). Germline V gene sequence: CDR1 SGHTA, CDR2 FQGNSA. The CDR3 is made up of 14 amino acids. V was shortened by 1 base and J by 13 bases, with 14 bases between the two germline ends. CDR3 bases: TGTGCCAGCAGCTTAGAGGCAGGGCCCCTTCCCCTCCACTTT. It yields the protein CASSLEAGPLPLHF.

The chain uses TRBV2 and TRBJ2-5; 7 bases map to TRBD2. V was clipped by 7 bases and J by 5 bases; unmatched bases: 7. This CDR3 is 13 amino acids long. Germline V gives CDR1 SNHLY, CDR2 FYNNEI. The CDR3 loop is CASMGGEVETQYF. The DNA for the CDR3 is TGTGCCAGCATGGGGGGGGAGGTCGAGACCCAGTACTTC.